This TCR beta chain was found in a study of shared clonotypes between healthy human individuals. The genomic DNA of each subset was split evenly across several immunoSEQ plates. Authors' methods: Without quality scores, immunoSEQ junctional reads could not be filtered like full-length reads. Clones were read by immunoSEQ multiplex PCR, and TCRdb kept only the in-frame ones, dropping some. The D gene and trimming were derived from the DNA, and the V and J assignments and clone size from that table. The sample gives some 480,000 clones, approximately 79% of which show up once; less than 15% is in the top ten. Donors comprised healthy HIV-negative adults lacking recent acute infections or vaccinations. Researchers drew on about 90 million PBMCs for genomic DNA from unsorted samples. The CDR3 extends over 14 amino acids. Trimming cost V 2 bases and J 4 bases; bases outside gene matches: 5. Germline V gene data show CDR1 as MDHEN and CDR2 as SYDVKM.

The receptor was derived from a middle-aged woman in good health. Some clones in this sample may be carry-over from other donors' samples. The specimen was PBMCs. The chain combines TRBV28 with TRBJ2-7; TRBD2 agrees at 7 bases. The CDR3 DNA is TGTGCCAGCAGTTTAACCGCTAGCGGATACGAGCAGTACTTC. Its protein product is CASSLTASGYEQYF. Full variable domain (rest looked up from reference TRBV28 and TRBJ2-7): DVKVTQSSRYLVKRTGEKVFLECVQDMDHENMFWYRQDPGLGLRLIYFSYDVKMKEKGDIPEGYSVSREKKERFSLILESASTNQTSMYLCASSLTASGYEQYFGPGTRLTVT.